This T cell receptor (beta chain) is from a study of cytomegalovirus exposure and HLA in healthy donors. Study-wide results and limits: Later on, an analysis showed TCR association rates differing by HLA locus, with DRB1 the most and HLA-C the fewest. TCR beta V- and J-gene trimming was later associated with a missense DCLRE1C variant.

Use of 60 Vbeta and 13 Jbeta primers characterized the PCR. The repertoire was sequenced with immunoSEQ multiplex PCR; TCRdb's copy has only in-frame clones and lacks some. The sample yields about 150,000 clones, approximately 74% seen once. Concerning this clone itself: Its antigen is unidentified.

Between the trimmed V and J ends, which lost 9 bases and 8 bases, there was a span of 24 bases. Germline lookup yields CDR1 SGHDT and CDR2 YYEEEE. This CDR3 spans 15 amino acids. Sequenced input: PBMCs. V is TRBV5-6 and J is TRBJ2-1; D possibly corresponds to TRBD2 (6 bases). The clonotype was recovered from a man between 18 and 35 years old in good health and CMV-seronegative. CDR3 region: CAISRGGARVYEQFF. In nucleotides, the CDR3 is TGTGCCATCTCTCGGGGCGGGGCCAGAGTATATGAGCAGTTCTTC.